This TCR beta chain was profiled in a study of CD8 T cells in Susac syndrome. cDNA came from about 0.5 to 1 ug RNA primed by random hexamers. The CDR3 of TCR beta was amplified by immunoSEQ multiplex PCR across 54 Vbeta and 13 Jbeta. Using its own MiXCR run on the immunoSEQ multiplex PCR reads, TCRdb lists one record per CDR3 protein. The sample holds over 100,000 distinct CDR3 sequences, around 95% seen once. As controls, healthy donors matched for age and sex were used. Isolation of CD8+ and CD4+ T cells was performed negatively, whereas enrichment of TEMRA cells was done by FACS. Trimming stripped 7 bases from V and 5 bases from J, with 14 bases between. This CDR3 is built from 12 residues. Germline V gene lookup returns CDR1 DFQATT and CDR2 SNEGSKA (reference sequence).

The sequence derives from a human donor in good health. The chain couples TRBV20-1 to TRBJ2-5; no definite D call. The sequencing input was CD4+ T cells from PBMCs. CDR3 nucleotides: TGCAGTGGCTTCCGGCAAGGGGAGACCCAGTACTTC. Amino acid sequence: CSGFRQGETQYF.